Reported below is one T cell receptor beta chain. What it recognizes is unknown. The germline CDR1 and CDR2 sequences are MNHEY and SVGAGI. V was cut by 2 bases and J by 4 bases, with 11 bases left in between. The CDR3 has 14 amino acids. TCRdb independently ran MiXCR on the RT-PCR reads; one entry per CDR3 protein. In the table there are roughly 650,000 distinct CDR3 sequences, roughly 15% of which are singletons. This specimen comes from a study of response to subunit inactivated influenza vaccine. The study, taken as a whole, reports: Only a handful of new T cells, the authors suggested, are recruited with each seasonal influenza vaccination.

The TCR sequence derives from a middle-aged man who received an inactivated influenza vaccine. The chain has TRBV6-5 and TRBJ1-1, with D unclear. Sequencing used PBMCs from blood, obtained 14 to 15 days before vaccination. DNA of the CDR3: TGTGCCAGCAGTTACACGGGAACGGGCACTGAAGCTTTCTTT. Protein sequence: CASSYTGTGTEAFF.